The 18 T cell receptor beta chains below all came from one sample that was sequenced in a study of Ad26.COV2.S vaccination and SARS-CoV-2 variants. Clones were read by immunoSEQ multiplex PCR, and TCRdb kept only the in-frame ones, dropping some. The sample has under 550,000 clones; roughly 90% are singletons. Treatment reported: roughly 20 received Ad26.COV2.S at low or high dose, single or two shots; about five received placebo; per-sample allocation not given. After the first vaccine or placebo injection, samples were drawn on day 63. The sequences come from peripheral blood, collected in a trial of Ad26.COV2.S vaccine versus placebo. All receptors come from a person aged 18-65 years who received the Ad26.COV2.S COVID-19 vaccine or a placebo.

The chain recombines TRBV27 with TRBJ2-3; TRBD2 matches 9 bases. CDR3 length: 15 residues. V was clipped by 4 bases and J by 1 base; unmatched bases: 3. CDR1 and CDR2 (germline): MNHEY, SMNVEV (reference sequence). CDR3 region: CASSSQRGGTDTQYF. For the CDR3, the DNA is TGTGCCAGCAGTTCGCAGCGGGGGGGCACAGATACGCAGTATTTT.

The chain employs TRBV6-5 and TRBJ1-6; 9 bases agree with TRBD1. The germline gives CDR1 MNHEY, CDR2 SVGAGI. V dropped 7 bases and J dropped 8; count of bases not matched to a gene: 6. This CDR3 has 14 residues. CDR3 protein: CASKLQGAYSPLHF. Written as DNA, the CDR3 is TGTGCCAGCAAACTACAGGGGGCTTATTCACCCCTCCACTTT.

The chain couples TRBV5-1 to TRBJ2-3; D call uncertain. V lost 9 bases and J lost 4, with 6 bases in between. Germline V gene sequence: CDR1 SGHRS, CDR2 YFSETQ. This CDR3 has 10 amino acids. CDR3 coding DNA: TGCGCCACCAGACCAGATACGCAGTATTTT. Protein: CATRPDTQYF.

CDR3 loop: CASSINRDSYEQYF. The CDR3 region has the DNA TGTGCCAGCAGCATTAACAGGGATTCCTACGAGCAGTACTTC. This sequence joins TRBV11-2 and TRBJ2-7; maybe TRBD1 (6 bases). The CDR3 spans 14 residues. Trimming took off 5 bases at V and 1 base at J, with 12 bases between the two ends. CDR1 and CDR2 from the germline V gene are SGHAT and FQNNGV.

This clone came up a few times. This chain joins TRBV6-6 and TRBJ2-7, with D possibly being TRBD1 (5 bases). V lost 5 bases to trimming and J lost 0 bases, with 14 bases between them. The CDR3 has 15 residues. The germline gives CDR1 MNHNY, CDR2 SVGAGI (reference sequence). The CDR3 protein is CASSLGDSRSYEQYF. DNA for the CDR3: TGTGCCAGCAGTCTTGGAGACAGCCGCTCCTACGAGCAGTACTTC.

This clone was seen only once. The chain joins TRBV20-1 to TRBJ2-3, with a possible D match to TRBD2 (6 bases). Germline-derived CDR1 and CDR2 are DFQATT and SNEGSKA (reference sequence). The CDR3 runs to 17 residues. V lost 3 bases and J 0 bases, leaving 19 bases between the germline ends. The chain's CDR3 is CSASGSGTRSSTDTQYF. The CDR3 DNA reads as TGCAGTGCTAGTGGTAGCGGCACACGCTCTAGCACAGATACGCAGTATTTT.

The V gene is TRBV5-4, the J gene TRBJ1-6; D is ambiguous. V gave up 2 bases and J gave up 9 bases, with 15 bases separating them. Germline CDR1 and CDR2: SGHNT and YYREEE (reference sequence). The CDR3 has 15 residues. CDR3 DNA: TGTGCCAGCAGCTTTTCATCACCTAATCGTTCACCCCTCCACTTT. Translation gives CASSFSSPNRSPLHF.

The chain couples TRBV11-3 to TRBJ2-1; TRBD2 matches 14 bases. V shed 4 bases, J shed 10 bases, and the junction held 3 bases outside the gene matches. This CDR3 is 14 amino acids long. The germline V gene encodes CDR1 SGHNT and CDR2 YENEEA. CDR3 DNA sequence: TGTGCCAGCAGCTCCCGGACTAGCGGGGGGGAGCAGTTCTTC. Residues: CASSSRTSGGEQFF.

The chain recombines TRBV11-2 with TRBJ2-5; D perhaps matches TRBD2 (6 bases). V was cut by 4 bases and J by 5 bases, with 20 bases left in between. Germline-derived CDR1 and CDR2 are SGHAT and FQNNGV. The CDR3 has 16 amino acids. The CDR3 sequence is CASSSARLAGWETQYF. Written as DNA, the CDR3 is TGTGCCAGCAGCTCGGCCCGCCTGGCGGGGTGGGAGACCCAGTACTTC.

The rearrangement joins TRBV7-9 to TRBJ2-7, with TRBD2 matching over 7 bases. Germline V lookup: CDR1 SEHNR, CDR2 FQNEAQ (reference sequence). The CDR3 length is 12 residues. With V trimmed by 4 bases and J by 5 bases, 2 bases remained unmatched. CDR3 DNA: TGTGCCAGCAGCTCACGGGGGGACGAGCAGTACTTC. Protein sequence: CASSSRGDEQYF.

This chain uses TRBV3-1 (or the pseudogene TRBV3-2) with TRBJ2-7, with a possible D match to TRBD2 (5 bases). This CDR3 has 13 amino acids. Germline loops: CDR1 LGHDT, CDR2 YNNKEL (reference sequence). V gave up 0 bases and J gave up 7 bases, with 10 bases separating them. For the CDR3, the DNA is TGTGCCAGCAGCCAAGATGGAAGGAGGGAGCAGTACTTC. Translated, it gives CASSQDGRREQYF.

The chain employs TRBV24-1 and TRBJ2-2; the D gene could be TRBD1 or TRBD2 (5 bases each). CDR1 and CDR2 from the germline V gene are KGHDR and SFDVKD. Trimming took off 6 bases at V and 1 base at J, with 20 bases between the two ends. The CDR3 runs 18 residues. CDR3 region: CATSPSPLGTENTGELFF. The CDR3 coding sequence is TGTGCCACCAGTCCAAGCCCCCTGGGGACGGAGAACACCGGGGAGCTGTTTTTT.

Notes on this clone: An end of the junction does not agree with germline; a read error may underlie this. V gene TRBV4-1 combines with J gene TRBJ2-5; TRBD1 agrees at 9 bases. This CDR3 is built from 14 residues. CDR1 and CDR2 (germline): MGHRA, YSYEKL. CDR3 sequence reads: CASSQVGGQGRLNF. CDR3 sequence (DNA): TGCGCCAGCAGCCAAGTGGGAGGACAGGGGCGCCTAAACTTC.

This chain's CDR3 is CASSVSGGQENYGYTF. The CDR3 bases are TGTGCCAGCAGCGTATCCGGCGGACAGGAAAACTATGGCTACACCTTC. The genes are TRBV9 and TRBJ1-2; 7 positions agree with TRBD1. Germline V gives CDR1 SGDLS, CDR2 YYNGEE. CDR3 size: 16 residues. V gave up 1 base and J gave up 2 bases; unmatched junction bases: 8.

The genes are TRBV5-4 and TRBJ2-7; D not resolved. Germline CDR1 reads SGHNT; CDR2 reads YYREEE (reference sequence). The CDR3 is made up of 13 amino acids. V shed 1 base and J shed 0 bases, with 5 bases lying between them. CDR3 region: CASSLKGSYEQYF. The CDR3 DNA follows: TGTGCCAGCAGCTTGAAGGGCTCCTACGAGCAGTACTTC.

The chain employs TRBV4-1 and TRBJ1-3; D is possibly TRBD1 (5 bases). Germline CDR1 and CDR2: MGHRA and YSYEKL. The CDR3 runs to 19 residues. The V gene lost 2 bases and the J gene lost 0 bases, with 20 bases spanning the gap. The CDR3 loop is CASSQYWAGQTFSGNTIYF. The CDR3 region has the DNA TGCGCCAGCAGCCAATACTGGGCAGGGCAAACCTTCTCTGGAAACACCATATATTTT.

This clone was seen a single time. This chain joins TRBV19 and TRBJ1-4; a possible D gene is TRBD1 (5 bases). Trimming stripped 6 bases from V and 8 bases from J, with 25 bases between. This CDR3 spans 17 amino acids. CDR1 and CDR2 (germline): LNHDA, SQIVND (reference sequence). CDR3 loop: CASRDPSGALKGEKLFF. The CDR3 bases are TGTGCCAGTAGAGATCCATCCGGGGCGCTAAAGGGGGAAAAACTGTTTTTT.

V is TRBV2 and J is TRBJ2-7, with 7 nucleotides matching TRBD1. Losses at the gene ends were 5 bases for V and 1 base for J; bases not matched to a gene: 5. The CDR3 has 14 amino acids. The germline CDR1 and CDR2 sequences are SNHLY and FYNNEI. The CDR3 coding sequence is TGTGCCAGCAGTACCGGGACAGTATCCTACGAGCAGTACTTC. Amino acids: CASSTGTVSYEQYF.